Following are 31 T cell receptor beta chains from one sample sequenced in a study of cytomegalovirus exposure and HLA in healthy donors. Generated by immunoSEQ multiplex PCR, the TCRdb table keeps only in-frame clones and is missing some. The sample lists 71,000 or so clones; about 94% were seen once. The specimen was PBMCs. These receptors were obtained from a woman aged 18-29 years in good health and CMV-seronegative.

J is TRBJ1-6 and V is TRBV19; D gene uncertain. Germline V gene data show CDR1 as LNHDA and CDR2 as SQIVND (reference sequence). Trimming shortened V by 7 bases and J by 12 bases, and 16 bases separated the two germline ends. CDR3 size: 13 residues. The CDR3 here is CASTRGGGEPLHF. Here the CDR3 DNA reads TGTGCCAGTACCCGAGGAGGCGGGGAACCCCTCCACTTT.

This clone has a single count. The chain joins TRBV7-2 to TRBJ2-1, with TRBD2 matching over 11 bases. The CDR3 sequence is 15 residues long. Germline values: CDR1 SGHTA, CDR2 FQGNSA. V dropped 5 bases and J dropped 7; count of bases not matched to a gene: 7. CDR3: CASSVIAGGANEQFF. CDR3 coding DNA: TGTGCCAGCAGCGTAATAGCGGGGGGGGCAAATGAGCAGTTCTTC.

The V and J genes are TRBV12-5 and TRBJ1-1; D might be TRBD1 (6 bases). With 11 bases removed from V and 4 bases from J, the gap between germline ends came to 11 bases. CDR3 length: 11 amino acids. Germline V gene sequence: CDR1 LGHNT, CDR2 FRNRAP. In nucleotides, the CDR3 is TGTGCTGTACAACAGGGCACTGAAGCTTTCTTT. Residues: CAVQQGTEAFF. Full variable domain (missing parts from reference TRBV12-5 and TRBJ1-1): DARVTQTPRHKVTEMGQEVTMRCQPILGHNTVFWYRQTMMQGLELLAYFRNRAPLDDSGMPKDRFSAEMPDATLATLKIQPSEPRDSAVYFCAVQQGTEAFFGQGTRLTVV.

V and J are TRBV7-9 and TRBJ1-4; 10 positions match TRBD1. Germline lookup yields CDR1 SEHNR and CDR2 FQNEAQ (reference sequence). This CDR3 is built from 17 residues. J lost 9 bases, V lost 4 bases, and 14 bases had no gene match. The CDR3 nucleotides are TGTGCCAGCAGCTCCACCCGGGACAGGGGTACCCCTCAAAAACTGTTTTTT. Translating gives CASSSTRDRGTPQKLFF.

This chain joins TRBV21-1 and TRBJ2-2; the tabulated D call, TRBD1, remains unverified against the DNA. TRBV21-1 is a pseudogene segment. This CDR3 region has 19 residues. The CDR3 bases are TGTGCCAGCAGCAAAGCAAACCCTACCACAGGGGTTGACACCGGGGAGCTGTTTTTT. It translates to CASSKANPTTGVDTGELFF.

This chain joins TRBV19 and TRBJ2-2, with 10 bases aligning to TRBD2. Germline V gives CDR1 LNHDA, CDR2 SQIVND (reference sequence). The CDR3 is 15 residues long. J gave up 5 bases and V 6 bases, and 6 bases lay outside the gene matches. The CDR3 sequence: CASRKAGGRTGELFF. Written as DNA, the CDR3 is TGTGCCAGTAGAAAAGCGGGGGGGCGAACCGGGGAGCTGTTTTTT.

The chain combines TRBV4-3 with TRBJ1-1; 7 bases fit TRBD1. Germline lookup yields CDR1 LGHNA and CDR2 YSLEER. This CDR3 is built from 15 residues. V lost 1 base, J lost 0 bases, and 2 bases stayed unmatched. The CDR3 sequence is CASSQGDRVNTEAFF. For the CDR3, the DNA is TGCGCCAGCAGCCAAGGAGACAGGGTGAACACTGAAGCTTTCTTT.

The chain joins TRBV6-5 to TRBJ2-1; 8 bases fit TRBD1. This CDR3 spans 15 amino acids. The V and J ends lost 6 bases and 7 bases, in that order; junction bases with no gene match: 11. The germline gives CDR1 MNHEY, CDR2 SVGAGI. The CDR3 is CASSRQGALNNEQFF. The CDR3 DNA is TGTGCCAGCAGCCGGCAGGGGGCCTTAAATAATGAGCAGTTCTTC.

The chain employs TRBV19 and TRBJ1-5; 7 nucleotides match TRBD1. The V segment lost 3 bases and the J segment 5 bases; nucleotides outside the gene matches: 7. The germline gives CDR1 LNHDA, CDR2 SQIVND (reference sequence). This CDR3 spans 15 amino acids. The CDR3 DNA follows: TGTGCCAGTAGTATTATTTCTCAGGGGGATCAGCCCCAGCATTTT. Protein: CASSIISQGDQPQHF.

The CDR3 reads CASSTYSGGNEQFF. The CDR3 DNA follows: TGTGCCAGTAGTACGTACAGTGGGGGGAATGAGCAGTTCTTC. The chain carries TRBV19 and TRBJ2-1, with D possibly TRBD2 on 6 matching bases. The CDR3 is 14 residues long. V lost 4 bases to trimming and J lost 7 bases, with 14 bases between them. CDR1 is LNHDA and CDR2 is SQIVND in the germline V gene (reference sequence).

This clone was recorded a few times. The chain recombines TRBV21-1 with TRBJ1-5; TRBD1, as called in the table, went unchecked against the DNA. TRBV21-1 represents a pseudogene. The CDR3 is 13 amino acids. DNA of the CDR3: TGTGCCACACCGACAGGGGTCAATCAGCCCCAGCATTTT. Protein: CATPTGVNQPQHF.

This CDR3 reads CASSPGLAGEQETQYF. CDR3 DNA sequence: TGCGCCAGCAGCCCCGGACTAGCGGGAGAGCAAGAGACCCAGTACTTC. The V call is TRBV10-1, the J call TRBJ2-5, with 13 bases matching TRBD2. CDR3 length equals 16 residues. Trimming removed 6 bases from V and 2 bases from J; junction bases left unmatched: 6. CDR1 and CDR2 from the germline V gene are WNHNN and SYGVQD (reference sequence).

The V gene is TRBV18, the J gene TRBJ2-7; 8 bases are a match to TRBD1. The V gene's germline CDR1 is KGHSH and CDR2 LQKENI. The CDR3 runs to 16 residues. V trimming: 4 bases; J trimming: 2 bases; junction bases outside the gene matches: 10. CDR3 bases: TGTGCCAGCTCACGTCGAACCGGGACAGGTACCTACGAGCAGTACTTC. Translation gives CASSRRTGTGTYEQYF.

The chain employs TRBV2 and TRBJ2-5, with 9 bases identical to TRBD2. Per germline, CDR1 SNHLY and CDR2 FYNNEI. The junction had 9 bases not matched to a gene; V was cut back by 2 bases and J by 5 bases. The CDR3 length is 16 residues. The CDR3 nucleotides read TGTGCCAGCAGTGAATGGCTAGCGGGATATGAGGAGACCCAGTACTTC. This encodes CASSEWLAGYEETQYF.

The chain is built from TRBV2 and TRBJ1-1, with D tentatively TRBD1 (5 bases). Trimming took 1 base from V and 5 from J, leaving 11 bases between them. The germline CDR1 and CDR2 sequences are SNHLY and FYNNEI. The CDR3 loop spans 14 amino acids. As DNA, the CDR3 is TGTGCCAGCAGTGAAGGTCGCAGGGCGACTGAAGCTTTCTTT. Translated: CASSEGRRATEAFF.

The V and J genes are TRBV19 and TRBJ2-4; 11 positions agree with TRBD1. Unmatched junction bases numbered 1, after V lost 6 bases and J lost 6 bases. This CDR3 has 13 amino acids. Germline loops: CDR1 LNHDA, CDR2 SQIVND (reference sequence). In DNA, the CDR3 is TGTGCCAGTAGCGGGACAGGGGGAAACATTCAGTACTTC. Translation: CASSGTGGNIQYF.

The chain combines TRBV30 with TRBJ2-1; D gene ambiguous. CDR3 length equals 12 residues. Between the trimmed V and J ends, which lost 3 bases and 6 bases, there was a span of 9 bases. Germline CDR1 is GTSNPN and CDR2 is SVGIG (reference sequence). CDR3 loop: CAWSPGGNEQFF. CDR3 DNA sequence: TGTGCCTGGAGCCCGGGTGGCAATGAGCAGTTCTTC.

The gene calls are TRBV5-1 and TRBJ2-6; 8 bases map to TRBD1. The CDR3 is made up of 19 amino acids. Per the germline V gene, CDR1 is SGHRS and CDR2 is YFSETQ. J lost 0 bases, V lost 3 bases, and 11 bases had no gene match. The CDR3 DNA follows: TGCGCCAGCAGCTGGCCTCCGGGACAGGCGAGCTCTGGGGCCAACGTCCTGACTTTC. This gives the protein CASSWPPGQASSGANVLTF.

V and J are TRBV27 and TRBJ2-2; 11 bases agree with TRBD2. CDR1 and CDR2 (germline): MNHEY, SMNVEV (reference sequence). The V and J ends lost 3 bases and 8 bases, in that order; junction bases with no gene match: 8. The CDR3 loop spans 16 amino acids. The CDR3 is CASSFNSGRVTGELFF. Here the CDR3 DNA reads TGTGCCAGCAGTTTCAATAGCGGGAGGGTTACAGGGGAGCTGTTTTTT.

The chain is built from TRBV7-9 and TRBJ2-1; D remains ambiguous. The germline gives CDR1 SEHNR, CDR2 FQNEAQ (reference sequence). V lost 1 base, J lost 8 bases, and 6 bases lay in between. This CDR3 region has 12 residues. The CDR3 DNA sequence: TGTGCCAGCAGCTTAGTTCGAGATGAGCAGTTCTTC. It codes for CASSLVRDEQFF.

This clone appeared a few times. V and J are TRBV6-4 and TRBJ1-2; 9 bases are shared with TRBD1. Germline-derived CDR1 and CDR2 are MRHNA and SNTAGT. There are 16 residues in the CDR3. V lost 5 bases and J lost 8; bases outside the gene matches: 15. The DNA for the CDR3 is TGTGCCAGCAGTCCACTAGCCGGGACAGGGTTTGAAGGCTACACCTTC. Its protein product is CASSPLAGTGFEGYTF.

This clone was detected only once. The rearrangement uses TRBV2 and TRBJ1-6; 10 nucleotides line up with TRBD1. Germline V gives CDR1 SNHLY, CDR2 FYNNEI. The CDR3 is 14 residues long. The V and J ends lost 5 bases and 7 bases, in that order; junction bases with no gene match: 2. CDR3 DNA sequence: TGTGCCAGCAGTCCGGGACAGGGGAATTCACCCCTCCACTTT. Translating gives CASSPGQGNSPLHF.

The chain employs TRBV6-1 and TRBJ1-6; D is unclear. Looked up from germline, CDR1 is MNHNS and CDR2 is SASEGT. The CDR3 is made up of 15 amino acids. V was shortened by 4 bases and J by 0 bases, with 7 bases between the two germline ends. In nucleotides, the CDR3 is TGTGCCAGCAGTGTAGAGAGCTCCTATAATTCACCCCTCCACTTT. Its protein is CASSVESSYNSPLHF.

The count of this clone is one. The CDR3 sequence is CASSRDREDTEAFF. CDR3 nucleotide sequence: TGTGCCAGCAGCCGGGACAGGGAGGACACTGAAGCTTTCTTT. The chain uses TRBV5-4 and TRBJ1-1, with 9 bases aligning to TRBD1. Germline CDR1 and CDR2: SGHNT and YYREEE (reference sequence). CDR3 length equals 14 residues. Trimming removed 4 bases from V and 3 bases from J; junction bases left unmatched: 4.

The CDR3 here is CASSEFVRRAYEQYF. CDR3 nucleotides: TGTGCCAGCAGTGAGTTTGTCAGGCGAGCCTACGAGCAGTACTTC. The gene calls are TRBV2 and TRBJ2-7, with D hard to call. V was pared by 3 bases and J by 2 bases, with 14 bases between. From germline, CDR1 is SNHLY and CDR2 FYNNEI. The CDR3 contains 15 residues.

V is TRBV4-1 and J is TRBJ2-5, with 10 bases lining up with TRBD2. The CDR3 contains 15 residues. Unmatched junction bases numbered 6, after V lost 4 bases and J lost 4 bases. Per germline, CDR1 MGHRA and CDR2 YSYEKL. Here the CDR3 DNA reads TGCGCCAGCAGCCCTTCCAGCGGGGGGGCAGAGACCCAGTACTTC. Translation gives CASSPSSGGAETQYF.

The CDR3 DNA reads as TGTGCCACCAGCAGGGAAACAGGGGCGAGGCAGCCCCAGCATTTT. This codes for CATSRETGARQPQHF. The V gene is TRBV15, the J gene TRBJ1-5; 7 bases align to TRBD1. Per the germline V gene, CDR1 is LNHNV and CDR2 is YYDKDF (reference sequence). This CDR3 has 15 amino acids. J lost 7 bases, V lost 3 bases, and 9 bases had no gene match.

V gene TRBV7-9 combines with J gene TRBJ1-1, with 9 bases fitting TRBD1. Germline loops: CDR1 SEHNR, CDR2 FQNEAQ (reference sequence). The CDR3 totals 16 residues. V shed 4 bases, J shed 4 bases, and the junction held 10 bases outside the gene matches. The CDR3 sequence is CASSSRRGQGLTEAFF. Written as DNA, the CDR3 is TGTGCCAGCAGCTCCCGACGAGGACAGGGGCTCACTGAAGCTTTCTTT. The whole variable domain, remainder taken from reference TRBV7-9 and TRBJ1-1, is DTGVSQNPRHKITKRGQNVTFRCDPISEHNRLYWYRQTLGQGPEFLTYFQNEAQLEKSRLLSDRFSAERPKGSFSTLEIQRTEQGDSAMYLCASSSRRGQGLTEAFFGQGTRLTVV.

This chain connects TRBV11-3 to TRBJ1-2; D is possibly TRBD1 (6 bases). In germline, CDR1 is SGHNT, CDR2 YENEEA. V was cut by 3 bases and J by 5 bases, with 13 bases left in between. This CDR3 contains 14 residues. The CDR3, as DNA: TGTGCCAGCAGCTTTAAAGGGGGGGAGTATGGCTACACCTTC. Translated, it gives CASSFKGGEYGYTF.

The CDR3 DNA reads as TGTGCCAGCAGCGGGTCGGCCTCATACGTCGGTGAAAAACTGTTTTTT. Its protein product is CASSGSASYVGEKLFF. V is TRBV2 and J is TRBJ1-4; D gene unclear. The CDR3 sequence is 16 residues long. The germline V gene has CDR1 SNHLY and CDR2 FYNNEI. With 6 bases removed from V and 7 bases from J, the gap between germline ends came to 21 bases.

The CDR3 region is CASSSRQGIGETQYF. The CDR3 DNA sequence: TGTGCCAGCAGCTCCAGACAGGGGATCGGGGAGACCCAGTACTTC. This chain joins TRBV7-2 and TRBJ2-5; 8 nucleotides align to TRBD1. In germline, CDR1 is SGHTA, CDR2 FQGNSA. This CDR3 region has 15 residues. J gave up 5 bases and V 4 bases, and 9 bases lay outside the gene matches.